The sample holds many counts of the clone carrying this T cell receptor beta chain. Researchers defined stable Graves' hyperthyroidism as no ophthalmopathy progression within 18 months. Clinical symptoms, serum thyroxine, TRAb, thyroid ultrasound and orbital computed tomography established diagnosis. This record belongs to a study of T cells in Graves' hyperthyroidism and ophthalmopathy. The CDR3 loop spans 12 amino acids. CDR1 and CDR2 from the germline V gene are LNHDA and SQIVND (reference sequence). The V and J ends lost 5 bases and 3 bases respectively, with 7 bases between them. The investigators amplified TCR beta CDR3 regions from RNA transcripts. The HTBI primer set served for first-round RT-PCR of the TCR CDR3. TCRdb analysed the multiplex PCR reads with MiXCR anew, one entry per CDR3 protein. This sample has 560,000 or so distinct CDR3 sequences, with 35% to 55% found just once.

This receptor was identified in a woman aged 18-30 years with Graves' hyperthyroidism. Sample: peripheral blood or thyroid tissue (not recorded which). This rearrangement joins TRBV19 to TRBJ1-2; no clear D gene. The CDR3 sequence is CASSSGDYGYTF. The DNA of the CDR3 is TGTGCCAGTAGTTCTGGCGACTATGGCTACACCTTC.